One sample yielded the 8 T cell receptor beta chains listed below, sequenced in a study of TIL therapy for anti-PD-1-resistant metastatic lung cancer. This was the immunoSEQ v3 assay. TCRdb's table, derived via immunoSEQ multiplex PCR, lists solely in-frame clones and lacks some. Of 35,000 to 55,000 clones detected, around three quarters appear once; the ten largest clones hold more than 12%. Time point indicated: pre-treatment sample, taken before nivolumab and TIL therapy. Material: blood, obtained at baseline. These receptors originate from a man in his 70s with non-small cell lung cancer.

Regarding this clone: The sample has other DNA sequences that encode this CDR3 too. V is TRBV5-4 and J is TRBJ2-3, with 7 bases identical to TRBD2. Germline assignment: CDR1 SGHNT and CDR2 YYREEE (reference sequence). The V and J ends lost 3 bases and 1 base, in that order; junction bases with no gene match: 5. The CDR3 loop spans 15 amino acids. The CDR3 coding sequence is TGTGCCAGCAGCTCTAGGACTAGTGGCACAGATACGCAGTATTTT. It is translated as CASSSRTSGTDTQYF.

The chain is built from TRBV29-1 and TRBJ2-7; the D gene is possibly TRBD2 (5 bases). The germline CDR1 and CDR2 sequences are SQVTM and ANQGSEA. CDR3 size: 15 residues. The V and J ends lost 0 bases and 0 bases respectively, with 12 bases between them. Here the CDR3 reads CSVEDGERPSYEQYF. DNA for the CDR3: TGCAGCGTTGAAGATGGGGAGCGCCCCTCCTACGAGCAGTACTTC.

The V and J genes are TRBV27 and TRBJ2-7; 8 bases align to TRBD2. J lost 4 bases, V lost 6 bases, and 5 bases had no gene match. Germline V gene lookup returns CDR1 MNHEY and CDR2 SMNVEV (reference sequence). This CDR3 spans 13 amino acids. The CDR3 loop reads CASRQSGSYEQYF. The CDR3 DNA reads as TGTGCCAGCAGACAAAGCGGGAGTTACGAGCAGTACTTC.

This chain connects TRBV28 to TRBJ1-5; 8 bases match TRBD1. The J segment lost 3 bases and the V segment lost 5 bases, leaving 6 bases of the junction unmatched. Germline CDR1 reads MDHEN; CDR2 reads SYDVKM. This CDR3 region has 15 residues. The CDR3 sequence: CASSRGQGVNQPQHF. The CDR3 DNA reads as TGTGCCAGCAGTAGAGGACAGGGCGTCAATCAGCCCCAGCATTTT.

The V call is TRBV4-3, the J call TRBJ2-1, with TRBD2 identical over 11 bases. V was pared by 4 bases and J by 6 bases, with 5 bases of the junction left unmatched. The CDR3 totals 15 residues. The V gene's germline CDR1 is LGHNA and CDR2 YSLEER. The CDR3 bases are TGCGCCAGCAGCCTAACTAGCGGGAGATCCAATGAGCAGTTCTTC. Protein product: CASSLTSGRSNEQFF.

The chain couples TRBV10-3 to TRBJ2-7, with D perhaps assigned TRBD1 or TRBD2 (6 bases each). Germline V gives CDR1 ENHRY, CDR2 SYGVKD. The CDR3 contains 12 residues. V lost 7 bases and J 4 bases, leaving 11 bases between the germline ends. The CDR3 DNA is TGTGCCATCAAGAAAGGGGGGTACGAGCAGTACTTC. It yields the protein CAIKKGGYEQYF.

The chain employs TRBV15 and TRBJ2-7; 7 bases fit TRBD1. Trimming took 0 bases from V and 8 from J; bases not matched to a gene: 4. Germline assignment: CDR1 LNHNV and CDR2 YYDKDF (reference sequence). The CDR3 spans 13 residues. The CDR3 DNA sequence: TGTGCCACCAGCAGAGAAGGGACAGACAAGCAGTACTTC. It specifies CATSREGTDKQYF.

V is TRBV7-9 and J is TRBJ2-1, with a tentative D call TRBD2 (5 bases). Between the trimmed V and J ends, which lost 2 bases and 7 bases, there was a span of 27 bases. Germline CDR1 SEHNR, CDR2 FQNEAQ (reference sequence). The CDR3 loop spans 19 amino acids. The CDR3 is CASSLSPPPRRGIINEQFF. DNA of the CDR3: TGTGCCAGCAGCTTATCGCCCCCCCCGCGCAGAGGGATCATTAATGAGCAGTTCTTC.